What follows is one T cell receptor beta chain and its context. Its target is not known. The sample originates from a study of vaccination effects on CD4 cells after COVID-19. Study findings and constraints: Only 1 of 255 vaccine-induced clones from healthy vaccinees cross-reacted with common cold coronaviruses.

Trimming stripped 0 bases from V and 7 bases from J, with 16 bases between. This CDR3 has 15 amino acids. Germline CDR1 is SGHRS and CDR2 is YFSETQ. Before sequencing took place, the ViraFEST assay used viral peptide pools to expand antigen-specific CD4+ T cells. The authors isolated CD4+ T cells after nine to eleven days of culture. All vaccine recipients tested negative for nucleocapsid antibodies and had never contracted SARS-CoV-2 infection. Researchers reported culturing approximately 1.8 million PBMC in each well, adding approximately 10 IU/ml IL-2 and roughly 10 ug/ml peptides. Half-medium changes using IL-2 medium occurred on days 3 and 7. Generated by immunoSEQ multiplex PCR, the TCRdb table keeps only in-frame clones and is missing some. The table records 50,000 to 75,000 clones, roughly 79% of them present only once.

The sequencing here drew on CD4+ T cells from PBMCs cultured with HCoV-229E spike peptides, taken before COVID-19 vaccination. This chain uses TRBV5-1 with TRBJ1-2; D uncertain. This TCR was recovered from a human donor who received a COVID-19 vaccine. CDR3 sequence (DNA): TGCGCCAGCAGCTTGGACACGGCGCGGGGAGGTGGCTACACCTTC. Encoded protein: CASSLDTARGGGYTF.